This passage covers 32 T cell receptor beta chains from one sample sequenced in a study of T cells in women clearing cervical HPV infection. TCRdb keeps only in-frame clones here, not all; method: immunoSEQ multiplex PCR. In all, the sample yields around 30,000 clones. Sample: blood buffy coat. The source is a woman between 18 and 69 years old with a cervical HPV16 infection that either progressed to CIN3+ or cleared (not recorded which).

A remark on this clone: Sequencing ends 3 residues short of the CDR3 end; the germline J gene provides the rest. The V gene is TRBV7-2, the J gene TRBJ2-7; a possible D gene is TRBD2 (7 bases). Per the germline V gene, CDR1 is SGHTA and CDR2 is FQGNSA. The germline V and J ends were trimmed by 5 bases and 2 bases, with 16 bases remaining between them. The CDR3 totals 15 residues. The CDR3 protein is CASSQGGGEAYEQYF. Incomplete CDR3 DNA: TGTGCCAGCAGCCAAGGGGGGGGAGAGGCCTACGAG.

In regard to this clone: Coverage ceases 3 residues before the CDR3 finishes, and the germline J gene fills in the end. The genes are TRBV20-1 and TRBJ2-5; 7 nucleotides align to TRBD2. The CDR3 is made up of 15 amino acids. With 5 bases clipped from V and 5 bases from J, the junction kept 14 bases outside the gene matches. Germline lookup yields CDR1 DFQATT and CDR2 SNEGSKA (reference sequence). CDR3 DNA, as far as it was read: TGCAGTGCTTCGACGCTAGCGGACTCAGGGGAGACC. It encodes CSASTLADSGET. The whole CDR3 protein reads CSASTLADSGETQYF.

On this clone itself: The sequence runs out 3 residues before the end of the CDR3; the remainder is reconstructed from the germline J gene. V and J are TRBV20-1 and TRBJ2-7; D possibly uses TRBD1 or TRBD2 (6 bases each). Trimming removed 3 bases from V and 0 bases from J, with 12 bases in between. Per the germline V gene, CDR1 is DFQATT and CDR2 is SNEGSKA (reference sequence). The CDR3 spans 14 residues. Incomplete CDR3 DNA: TGCAGTGCTAGGGGAGGACAGCTCTCCTACGAG. Translating it yields CSARGGQLSYE. The whole CDR3 sequence is CSARGGQLSYEQYF.

Comment on this clone: The read terminates 3 residues before the CDR3 end, so the remaining end is supplied by the germline J gene. The J gene is TRBJ2-1, the V gene TRBV20-1; TRBD2 matches at 15 bases. This CDR3 is built from 18 residues. V was clipped by 5 bases and J by 4 bases; unmatched bases: 12. Germline loops: CDR1 DFQATT, CDR2 SNEGSKA (reference sequence). The covered CDR3 bases are TGCAGTGCTTCCTGGACTAGCGGGGGGGAGGAGCTATACAATGAG. It translates to CSASWTSGGEELYNE. The full CDR3 protein is CSASWTSGGEELYNEQFF.

CDR3 bases read: TGTGCCAGCTCACCAGGGGCTAGCGGGGGCAAAGAGACC. It translates to CASSPGASGGKET. In full, the CDR3 is CASSPGASGGKETQYF. V usage is TRBV18 and J usage is TRBJ2-5; 10 bases are a match to TRBD2. The read terminates 3 residues ahead of where the CDR3 ends, so the germline J gene completes it. Per the germline V gene, CDR1 is KGHSH and CDR2 is LQKENI. V lost 2 bases, J lost 3 bases, and 6 bases stayed unmatched. The CDR3 consists of 16 residues.

A word on this clone: The junction shows a germline mismatch at one end, possibly a read error. Read data end 3 residues before the CDR3 end; the end is taken from the germline J gene. The identical CDR3 is also encoded by other nucleotide sequences in the sample. The V call is TRBV7-6, the J call TRBJ1-3; 10 nucleotides align to TRBD1. The CDR3 sequence is 16 residues long. Germline assignment: CDR1 SGHVS and CDR2 FNYEAQ. This chain's CDR3 is CASSSETGGFGNTIYF. The sequenced CDR3 bases are TGTGCCAGCAGCTCGGAGACAGGGGGCTTTGGAAACACA. The full variable domain, its missing parts supplied by reference TRBV7-6 and TRBJ1-3, is GAGVSQSPRYKVTKRGQDVALRCDPISGHVSLYWYRQALGQGPEFLTYFNYEAQQDKSGLPNDRFSAERPEGSISTLTIQRTEQRDSAMYRCASSSETGGFGNTIYFGEGSWLTVV.

Of note for this clone: Read coverage stops 3 residues before the CDR3 terminus; the germline J gene supplies the remainder. The chain couples TRBV2 to TRBJ1-2; a possible D gene is TRBD1 (5 bases). Germline loops: CDR1 SNHLY, CDR2 FYNNEI. This CDR3 has 15 residues. The part of the CDR3 DNA that was read is TGTGCCAGCAGTGAAGCCCCCAGGGCTGCCTACGAC. It encodes CASSEAPRAAYD. The complete CDR3 sequence is CASSEAPRAAYDYTF. The full variable domain, its missing parts supplied by reference TRBV2 and TRBJ1-2, is EPEVTQTPSHQVTQMGQEVILRCVPISNHLYFYWYRQILGQKVEFLVSFYNNEISEKSEIFDDQFSVERPDGSNFTLKIRSTKLEDSAMYFCASSEAPRAAYDYTFGSGTRLTVV.

Regarding this clone: The DNA ends 3 residues before the CDR3 does, and the rest of the CDR3 is filled in from the germline J gene. The V call is TRBV5-1, the J call TRBJ1-2; D is possibly TRBD1 (5 bases). Germline-derived CDR1 and CDR2 are SGHRS and YFSETQ. The CDR3 spans 17 residues. The CDR3 is CASSSGLAGGIQETYTF. The CDR3 DNA, read in part, is TGCGCCAGCAGCTCGGGACTAGCGGGGGGAATCCAAGAGACC.

Of note for this clone: One junction end does not reproduce the germline sequence, and a read error may be involved. The read is 3 residues too short to cover the CDR3 end, so that end is filled in from the germline J gene. Additional DNA sequences in this sample encode the identical CDR3. The chain recombines TRBV29-1 with TRBJ1-3; 9 bases align to TRBD1. The CDR3 spans 15 residues. CDR1 and CDR2 from the germline V gene are SQVTM and ANQGSEA. The covered CDR3 bases are TGCAGCGTGCCTGAGGACAGGGGCTCTGGAAACACT. This translates into CSVPEDRGSGNT. The whole CDR3 region reads CSVPEDRGSGNTIYF.

Of note for this clone: The read ends 3 residues shy of where the CDR3 ends; the end is completed using the germline J gene. The V gene is TRBV2, the J gene TRBJ1-1; 7 bases agree with TRBD1. The CDR3 extends over 12 amino acids. CDR1 is SNHLY and CDR2 is FYNNEI in the germline V gene. CDR3 DNA (partial): TGTGCCAGCAGTATCGAGACAGGGAGT. It codes for CASSIETGS. The whole CDR3 sequence reads CASSIETGSAFF.

A word on this clone: The CDR3 end lies 3 residues beyond the end of the read and is filled in from the germline J gene. The chain joins TRBV7-2 to TRBJ1-2, with TRBD1 as a possible D gene (5 bases). Germline V gene lookup returns CDR1 SGHTA and CDR2 FQGNSA. CDR3 size: 14 residues. V was shortened by 1 base and J by 7 bases, with 13 bases between the two germline ends. The CDR3 region is CASSLGGRSFGYTF. Partial CDR3 DNA: TGTGCCAGCAGCTTAGGGGGCAGGTCCTTTGGC.

For this clone: The DNA ends 3 residues before the CDR3 does, and the rest of the CDR3 is filled in from the germline J gene. The chain is built from TRBV20-1 and TRBJ2-3; 9 bases agree with TRBD1. CDR1 and CDR2 (germline): DFQATT, SNEGSKA (reference sequence). The CDR3 totals 14 residues. The CDR3 here is CSASRDRDAETQYF. The DNA read from the CDR3 is TGCAGTGCTTCCCGGGACAGGGACGCGGAGACG.

On this clone: The CDR3 is cut off 3 residues early in the read; its end comes from the germline J gene. V usage is TRBV5-1 and J usage is TRBJ2-3; 11 nucleotides line up with TRBD1. Germline lookup yields CDR1 SGHRS and CDR2 YFSETQ. With V trimmed by 2 bases and J by 0 bases, 8 bases remained unmatched. The length of the CDR3 is 18 residues. CDR3 DNA (partial): TGCGCCAGCAGCTTAGGACAGGGGGCGTACTCTAGCACAGATACG. Residues: CASSLGQGAYSSTDT. The CDR3 in its entirety is CASSLGQGAYSSTDTQYF.

To note about this clone: The CDR3 end lies 3 residues beyond the end of the read and is filled in from the germline J gene. J is TRBJ1-2 and V is TRBV20-1; 8 bases match TRBD1. The CDR3 is 15 residues long. Unmatched junction bases numbered 5, after V lost 2 bases and J lost 0 bases. Germline V gene data show CDR1 as DFQATT and CDR2 as SNEGSKA (reference sequence). The covered CDR3 bases are TGCAGTGCTAGACCCCGGACAGGGACTAACTATGGC. It codes for CSARPRTGTNYG. The complete CDR3 sequence is CSARPRTGTNYGYTF.

The CDR3 protein is CASWGGPNTEAFF. The sequenced part of the CDR3 DNA is TGCGCCAGCTGGGGGGGACCCAACACTGAA. This chain connects TRBV5-1 to TRBJ1-1, with D perhaps matching TRBD1 (5 bases). The CDR3 is cut off 3 residues early in the read; its end comes from the germline J gene. Trimming took off 7 bases at V and 2 bases at J, with 12 bases between the two ends. Germline CDR1 SGHRS, CDR2 YFSETQ. This CDR3 comprises 13 residues.

Note on this clone: The read ends 3 residues shy of where the CDR3 ends; the end is completed using the germline J gene. The chain uses TRBV5-1 and TRBJ1-4; 9 bases map to TRBD1. Germline V gene sequence: CDR1 SGHRS, CDR2 YFSETQ. V dropped 4 bases and J dropped 8; count of bases not matched to a gene: 9. CDR3 length: 15 residues. CDR3 bases read: TGCGCCAGCAGCCTCGGGACAGGGATTGTGGAAAAA. Its protein is CASSLGTGIVEK. In full, the CDR3 reads CASSLGTGIVEKLFF. The full variable domain, its missing parts supplied by reference TRBV5-1 and TRBJ1-4, is KAGVTQTPRYLIKTRGQQVTLSCSPISGHRSVSWYQQTPGQGLQFLFEYFSETQRNKGNFPGRFSGRQFSNSRSEMNVSTLELGDSALYLCASSLGTGIVEKLFFGSGTQLSVL.

As for this clone: The CDR3 end lies 3 residues beyond the end of the read and is filled in from the germline J gene. J is TRBJ2-1 and V is TRBV6-9; 10 bases are a match to TRBD2. This CDR3 is built from 15 residues. V was clipped by 9 bases and J by 6 bases; unmatched bases: 11. The germline CDR1 and CDR2 sequences are MNHGY and SVAAGI. The CDR3 reads CARPLVSGGANEQFF. The covered CDR3 bases are TGTGCCAGACCGCTGGTAAGCGGGGGGGCCAATGAG.

The CDR3 spells CASSVRGRNTEAFF. CDR3 DNA, as far as it was read: TGTGCCAGCAGCGTGAGGGGGAGGAACACTGAA. V usage is TRBV11-3 and J usage is TRBJ1-1; a possible D gene is TRBD1 (6 bases). The read ends 3 residues early relative to the CDR3; the germline J gene fills the gap. The CDR3 sequence is 14 residues long. Trimming removed 5 bases at V and 1 base at J, with 11 bases between. Germline CDR1 is SGHNT and CDR2 is YENEEA.

As concerns this clone: The CDR3 end lies 3 residues beyond the end of the read and is filled in from the germline J gene. The chain uses TRBV19 and TRBJ1-5; 9 bases fit TRBD1. The CDR3 runs to 16 residues. V trimming: 4 bases; J trimming: 3 bases; junction bases outside the gene matches: 7. Germline V gene data show CDR1 as LNHDA and CDR2 as SQIVND (reference sequence). CDR3 in amino acids: CASSTYTGGSNQPQHF. CDR3 bases read: TGTGCCAGTAGTACCTACACAGGGGGCTCCAATCAGCCC.

To note about this clone: The read ends 3 residues before the CDR3 terminus; that terminus is restored from the germline J gene. The chain uses TRBV7-6 and TRBJ2-5, with 8 bases matching TRBD2. The CDR3 runs 15 residues. Unmatched junction bases numbered 8, after V lost 5 bases and J lost 3 bases. Germline V gene sequence: CDR1 SGHVS, CDR2 FNYEAQ. The chain's CDR3 is CASSHSGVKEETQYF. Partial CDR3 DNA: TGTGCCAGCAGCCATAGCGGGGTTAAAGAAGAGACC.

Of note for this clone: The DNA ends 3 residues before the CDR3 does, and the rest of the CDR3 is filled in from the germline J gene. V gene TRBV13 combines with J gene TRBJ2-1; TRBD2 agrees at 8 bases. CDR1 and CDR2 from the germline V gene are PRHDT and FYEKMQ (reference sequence). The J segment lost 6 bases and the V segment lost 3 bases, leaving 1 base of the junction unmatched. This CDR3 spans 13 amino acids. CDR3: CASSFGTSNEQFF. The covered CDR3 bases are TGTGCCAGCAGCTTCGGGACTAGCAATGAG.

In regard to this clone: The CDR3 extends 3 residues past the end of the read, so its final part is completed from the germline J gene. The chain combines TRBV7-3 with TRBJ2-5, with D possibly being TRBD2 (5 bases). V shed 0 bases and J shed 2 bases, with 10 bases lying between them. This CDR3 has 15 amino acids. Germline V gives CDR1 SGHTA, CDR2 FQGTGA. The DNA read from the CDR3 is TGTGCCAGCAGCTTAACTCCCAGCGGTCAAGAGACC. Translating it yields CASSLTPSGQET. The whole CDR3 sequence reads CASSLTPSGQETQYF.

Of note for this clone: The CDR3 goes on 3 residues after the read ends, and that part is filled in from the germline J gene. This sequence joins TRBV19 and TRBJ1-2; 7 bases are shared with TRBD1. Trimming at V came to 6 bases and at J to 7 bases, leaving 11 bases not matched to a gene. Germline V CDR1 and CDR2: LNHDA, SQIVND (reference sequence). The CDR3 has 14 residues. The CDR3 sequence is CASRPVQGFGGYTF. The part of the CDR3 DNA that was read is TGTGCCAGTAGACCCGTACAGGGGTTCGGTGGC.

Remarks on this clone: The read gets to within 3 residues of the CDR3 end, and the germline J gene fills in the rest. This chain links TRBV5-1 with TRBJ2-1; 12 bases align to TRBD1. The CDR3 contains 16 residues. V dropped 0 bases and J dropped 8; count of bases not matched to a gene: 6. Per germline, CDR1 SGHRS and CDR2 YFSETQ. This CDR3 is CASSLVGTGGMDEQFF. The covered CDR3 bases are TGCGCCAGCAGCTTGGTCGGGACAGGGGGCATGGATGAG.

A remark on this clone: The missing CDR3 end, 3 residues past where the read stops, is filled in from the germline J gene. This chain links TRBV2 with TRBJ2-7; D unclear. V was pared by 1 base and J by 3 bases, with 10 bases between. Germline V gene lookup returns CDR1 SNHLY and CDR2 FYNNEI. The CDR3 extends over 14 amino acids. The CDR3 here is CASSEEGLFYEQYF. Partial CDR3 DNA: TGTGCCAGCAGTGAAGAAGGGCTATTCTACGAG.

For this clone: Sequencing ends 3 residues short of the CDR3 end; the germline J gene provides the rest. The rearrangement links TRBV7-6 to TRBJ2-3; D not certain. The CDR3 is 12 amino acids. Deletions cut 1 base from V and 4 bases from J, with 3 bases between. CDR1 is SGHVS and CDR2 is FNYEAQ in the germline V gene. The covered CDR3 bases are TGTGCCAGCAGCTTAGAGGCAGATACG. This encodes CASSLEADT. The whole CDR3 region reads CASSLEADTQYF.

About this clone: The CDR3 goes on 3 residues after the read ends, and that part is filled in from the germline J gene. The chain carries TRBV29-1 and TRBJ1-1, with D tentatively TRBD1 (6 bases). The CDR3 runs 12 residues. Germline V CDR1 and CDR2: SQVTM, ANQGSEA. CDR3 sequence reads: CSVVGGQTAAFF. Incomplete CDR3 DNA: TGCAGCGTTGTGGGTGGACAGACCGCG.

CDR3 sequence reads: CSASGQGGSLYEQYF. Partial CDR3 DNA: TGCAGTGCTTCCGGACAGGGGGGATCACTCTACGAG. The chain combines TRBV20-1 with TRBJ2-7; 10 nucleotides line up with TRBD1. The CDR3 end lies 3 residues beyond the end of the read and is filled in from the germline J gene. The V gene's germline CDR1 is DFQATT and CDR2 SNEGSKA (reference sequence). The CDR3 contains 15 residues. The V gene end was trimmed by 5 bases and the J gene end by 3 bases; junction bases not matched to a gene: 10.

As to this clone: The read halts 3 residues ahead of the CDR3 end, with the missing end drawn from the germline J gene. The genes are TRBV9 and TRBJ1-1; 7 bases map to TRBD1. Per germline, CDR1 SGDLS and CDR2 YYNGEE. This CDR3 comprises 13 residues. Trimming took 4 bases from V and 3 from J; bases not matched to a gene: 3. The CDR3 DNA, read in part, is TGTGCCAGCAGCACTGGACAGGACACTGAA. It specifies CASSTGQDTE. The whole CDR3 protein reads CASSTGQDTEAFF.

Note on this clone: The read finishes 3 residues shy of the CDR3 end, and the germline J gene is used to complete it. This rearrangement joins TRBV2 to TRBJ2-4, with D tentatively TRBD1 (6 bases). This CDR3 has 14 amino acids. The germline gives CDR1 SNHLY, CDR2 FYNNEI. CDR3 residues: CASRAGTSNYGQYF. The sequenced part of the CDR3 DNA is TGTGCCAGCAGGGCCGGGACATCAAACTATGGT.

Concerning this clone: The CDR3 goes on 3 residues after the read ends, and that part is filled in from the germline J gene. The chain employs TRBV19 and TRBJ2-2; tentative D call: TRBD1 (5 bases). This CDR3 has 14 amino acids. CDR1 and CDR2 from the germline V gene are LNHDA and SQIVND (reference sequence). The DNA read from the CDR3 is TGTGCCAGTTGCCTCGGTACTGGGGCCAACGTG. Translation gives CASCLGTGANV. The full CDR3 sequence reads CASCLGTGANVLFF.

In regard to this clone: The read is 3 residues too short to cover the CDR3 end, so that end is filled in from the germline J gene. The chain uses TRBV2 and TRBJ1-5; a weak D match, TRBD1 (6 bases). Looked up from germline, CDR1 is SNHLY and CDR2 is FYNNEI. The V end lost 5 bases, the J end lost 6 bases, and 14 bases lay between the germline ends. The length of the CDR3 is 14 residues. The DNA read from the CDR3 is TGTGCCAGCAGTTTAGGGGGTTCCCCTCAGCCC. The encoded protein is CASSLGGSPQP. The full CDR3 sequence reads CASSLGGSPQPQHF.